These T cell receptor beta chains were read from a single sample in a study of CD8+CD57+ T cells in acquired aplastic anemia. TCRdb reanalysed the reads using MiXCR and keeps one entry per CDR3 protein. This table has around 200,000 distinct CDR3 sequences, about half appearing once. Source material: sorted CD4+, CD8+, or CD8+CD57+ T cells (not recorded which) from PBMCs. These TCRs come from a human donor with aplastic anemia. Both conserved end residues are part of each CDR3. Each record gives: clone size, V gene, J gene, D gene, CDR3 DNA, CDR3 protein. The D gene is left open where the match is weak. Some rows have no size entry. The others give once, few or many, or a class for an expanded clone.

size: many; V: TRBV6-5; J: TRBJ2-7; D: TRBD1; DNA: TGTGCCAGCAGCAGGACAGGGGACTACGAGCAGTACTTC; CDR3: CASSRTGDYEQYF
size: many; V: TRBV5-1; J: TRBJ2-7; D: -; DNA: TGCGCCAGCAGCCCCAGGGAAAGGAGAGACGGAACCTACGAGCAGTACTTC; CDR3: CASSPRERRDGTYEQYF
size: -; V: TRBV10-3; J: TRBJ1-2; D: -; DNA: TGTGCCATCAGTGCCGGTTCAAACTATGGCTACACCTTC; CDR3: CAISAGSNYGYTF
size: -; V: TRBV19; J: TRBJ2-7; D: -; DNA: TGTGCCAGTAGTATTCGGGGCAGCGGATCCGGTTACGAGCAGTACTTC; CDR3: CASSIRGSGSGYEQYF
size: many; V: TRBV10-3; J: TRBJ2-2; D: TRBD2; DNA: TGTGCCATCAGCGCAATTAGCGGGGGGGCTAGCGGGGAGCTGTTTTTT; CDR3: CAISAISGGASGELFF
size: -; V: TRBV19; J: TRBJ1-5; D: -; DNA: TGTGCCAGTAGTAAGGACAGCAGCAATCAGCCCCAGCATTTT; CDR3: CASSKDSSNQPQHF
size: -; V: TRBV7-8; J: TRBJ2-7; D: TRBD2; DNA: TGTGCCAGCAGCTTAGTGAGGGTCCCTTTTAGGCGGGGGGAACATGGCGGGGAGCTGTACTTC; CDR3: CASSLVRVPFRRGEHGGELYF
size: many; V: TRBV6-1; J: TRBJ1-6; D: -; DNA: TGTGCCAGCAGTGACAGGGAGGATTCACCCCTCCACTTT; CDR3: CASSDREDSPLHF
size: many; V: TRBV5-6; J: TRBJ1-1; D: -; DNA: TGTGCCAGCAGCTTGGGGACCGTCCAAGCTTTCTTT; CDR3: CASSLGTVQAFF
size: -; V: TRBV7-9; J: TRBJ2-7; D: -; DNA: TGTGCCAGCAGCTTAAATGGTGGGTCCGAGCAGTACTTC; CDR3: CASSLNGGSEQYF
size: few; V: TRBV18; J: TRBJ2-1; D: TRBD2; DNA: TGTGCCAGCTCACGGGCTAGCGGGGGGGGAGCCTACAATGAGCAGTTCTTC; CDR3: CASSRASGGGAYNEQFF
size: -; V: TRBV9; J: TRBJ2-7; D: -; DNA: TGTGCCAGCAGCCAAGAGTCCCAGGTCGGATACGAGCAGTACTTC; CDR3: CASSQESQVGYEQYF
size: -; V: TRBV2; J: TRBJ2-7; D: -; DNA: TGTGCCAGCAGTCCCGGACGGGGAAACTACGAGCAGTACTTC; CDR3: CASSPGRGNYEQYF
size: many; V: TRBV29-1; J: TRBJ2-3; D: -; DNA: TGCAGCGCCAGGAAGGACACAGATACGCAGTATTTT; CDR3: CSARKDTDTQYF
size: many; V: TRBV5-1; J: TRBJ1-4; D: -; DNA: TGCGCCAGCAGCTTGAACCGGGGGCTAAATGAAAAACTGTTTTTT; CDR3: CASSLNRGLNEKLFF
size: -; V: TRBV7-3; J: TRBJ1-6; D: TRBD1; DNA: TGTGCCAGCAGCAAAACCGGGACAGGGGGAGAATCACCCCTCCACTTT; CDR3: CASSKTGTGGESPLHF
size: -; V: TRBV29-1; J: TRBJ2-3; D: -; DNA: TGCAGCGCAGCTGACACAGATACGCAGTATTTT; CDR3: CSAADTDTQYF
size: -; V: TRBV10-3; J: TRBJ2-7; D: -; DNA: TGTGCCATCAGTGACCTAGCGTACGAGCAGTACTTC; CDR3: CAISDLAYEQYF